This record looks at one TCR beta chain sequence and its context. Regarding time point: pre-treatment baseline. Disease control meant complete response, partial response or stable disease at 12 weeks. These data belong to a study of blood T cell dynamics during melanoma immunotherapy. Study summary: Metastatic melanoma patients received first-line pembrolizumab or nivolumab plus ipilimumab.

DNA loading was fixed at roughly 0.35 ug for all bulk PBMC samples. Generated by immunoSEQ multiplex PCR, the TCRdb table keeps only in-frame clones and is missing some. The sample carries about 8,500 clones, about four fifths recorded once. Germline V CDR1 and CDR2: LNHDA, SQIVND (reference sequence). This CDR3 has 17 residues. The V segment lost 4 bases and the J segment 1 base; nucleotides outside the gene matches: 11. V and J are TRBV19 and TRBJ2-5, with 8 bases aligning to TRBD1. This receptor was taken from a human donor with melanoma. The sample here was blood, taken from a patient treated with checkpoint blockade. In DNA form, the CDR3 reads TGTGCCAGTAGTAAAGGACAGGGATCGCCCTCCCAAGAGACCCAGTACTTC. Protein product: CASSKGQGSPSQETQYF.